These 9 T cell receptor beta chains share one sample of origin, sequenced in a study of blood T cell repertoires in COVID-19. Some clones are missing from TCRdb's copy, which holds only in-frame ones; the method was immunoSEQ multiplex PCR. The sample consists of tens of thousands of clones, roughly 82% of them appearing once. Sequencing was done on a sample of peripheral blood. Every receptor here comes from a man aged 50-59 years with active or convalescent COVID-19.

This clone has only a few counts. V gene TRBV7-2 combines with J gene TRBJ2-7; D is undetermined. This CDR3 is built from 12 residues. Trimming pared 1 base from V and 3 bases from J, leaving 4 bases between. Per the germline V gene, CDR1 is SGHTA and CDR2 is FQGNSA. This CDR3 reads CASSLGSYEQYF. CDR3 nucleotide sequence: TGTGCCAGCAGCTTAGGTAGCTACGAGCAGTACTTC.

This clone was seen just once. J is TRBJ1-4 and V is TRBV5-5, with 9 bases fitting TRBD1. Trimming removed 0 bases from V and 5 bases from J; junction bases left unmatched: 5. Germline V gene sequence: CDR1 SGHKS, CDR2 YYEKEE (reference sequence). This CDR3 is 16 amino acids long. The CDR3 is CASSLGTGVKNEKLFF. In nucleotides, the CDR3 is TGTGCCAGCAGCTTGGGGACAGGGGTGAAGAATGAAAAACTGTTTTTT.

The rearrangement joins TRBV9 to TRBJ2-7; D may be TRBD1 (6 bases). V lost 0 bases, J lost 4 bases, and 14 bases lay in between. The germline gives CDR1 SGDLS, CDR2 YYNGEE. The CDR3 sequence is 15 residues long. The CDR3 bases are TGTGCCAGCAGCGTAGAGGGGGATCCTTCGTACGAGCAGTACTTC. Its protein product is CASSVEGDPSYEQYF.

The rearrangement joins TRBV12-3 or TRBV12-4 to TRBJ1-1; 7 nucleotides align to TRBD1. Unmatched junction bases numbered 3, after V lost 4 bases and J lost 4 bases. The CDR3 runs 13 residues. DNA for the CDR3: TGTGCCAGCAGTTACCAGGGGGGCACTGAAGCTTTCTTT. Protein product: CASSYQGGTEAFF.

The V and J genes are TRBV28 and TRBJ2-3, with D uncertain. Trimming cost V 6 bases and J 4 bases, with 14 bases left between them. Germline CDR1 is MDHEN and CDR2 is SYDVKM. CDR3 length equals 14 residues. This CDR3 reads CASRATPDSDTQYF. The CDR3, as DNA: TGTGCCAGCAGGGCCACCCCTGACTCAGATACGCAGTATTTT.

The chain uses TRBV6-5 and TRBJ2-5, with 9 bases lining up with TRBD1. Trimming at V came to 8 bases and at J to 4 bases, leaving 11 bases not matched to a gene. This CDR3 is built from 15 residues. From germline, CDR1 is MNHEY and CDR2 SVGAGI. This CDR3 is CASGMTQGAGETQYF. The CDR3, as DNA: TGTGCCAGCGGGATGACACAGGGGGCGGGAGAGACCCAGTACTTC.

This chain uses TRBV27 with TRBJ1-2, with 8 bases identical to TRBD1. Germline trimming cut 4 bases from V and 4 bases from J; bases unmatched to any gene: 8. This CDR3 spans 15 amino acids. Germline V gene sequence: CDR1 MNHEY, CDR2 SMNVEV (reference sequence). CDR3 nucleotides: TGTGCCAGCAGTTCCTCCTCCGGGACAGGCTATGGCTACACCTTC. Residues: CASSSSSGTGYGYTF.

The CDR3 nucleotides are TGTGCCAGCAGCTTGGTCGGGACAGCCTACAATGAGCAGTTCTTC. Protein sequence: CASSLVGTAYNEQFF. This chain links TRBV5-6 with TRBJ2-1, with 7 bases that match TRBD1. V trimming: 0 bases; J trimming: 2 bases; junction bases outside the gene matches: 2. This CDR3 has 15 residues. Germline CDR1 is SGHDT and CDR2 is YYEEEE.

The rearrangement links TRBV6-4 to TRBJ1-3, with TRBD1 matching over 9 bases. This CDR3 spans 14 amino acids. Trimming took 6 bases from V and 4 from J; bases not matched to a gene: 4. The V gene's germline CDR1 is MRHNA and CDR2 SNTAGT. Here the CDR3 reads CASRGQGEGNTIYF. The CDR3 DNA is TGTGCCAGCAGGGGACAGGGTGAAGGAAACACCATATATTTT.